This entry is about one T cell receptor beta chain. Germline V gene sequence: CDR1 LNHDA, CDR2 SQIVND (reference sequence). Deletions cut 3 bases from V and 5 bases from J, with 8 bases between. This CDR3 spans 13 amino acids. Assay used: immunoSEQ multiplex PCR; TCRdb lists only in-frame clones, some missing. The data hold over 100,000 clones, with 92% observed a single time. The sample is drawn from a study of control samples from healthy donors and cancer patients. Sequenced: blood. The TCR was taken from a woman aged 45-60 years in good health. The V and J genes are TRBV19 and TRBJ2-1; D gene ambiguous. CDR3 in amino acids: CASSMDGDNEQFF. The CDR3 coding sequence is TGTGCCAGTAGTATGGATGGGGACAATGAGCAGTTCTTC.